These 20 T cell receptor beta chains came from one sample sequenced in a study of blood T cell repertoires in COVID-19. TCRdb keeps only in-frame clones here, not all; method: immunoSEQ multiplex PCR. The data hold 80,000 to 100,000 clones, with around 85% observed a single time. Sequenced sample: peripheral blood. The source is a woman older than 75 with active or convalescent COVID-19.

The CDR3 region has the DNA TGCGCCAGCAGCCAAGATAACAGCGGGAGTTACAATGAGCAGTTCTTC. This encodes CASSQDNSGSYNEQFF. The chain joins TRBV4-3 to TRBJ2-1, with TRBD2 matching 8 bases. The CDR3 is 16 amino acids. The junction had 5 bases not matched to a gene; V was cut back by 0 bases and J by 4 bases. Germline V CDR1 and CDR2: LGHNA, YSLEER.

The V call is TRBV13, the J call TRBJ2-3; maybe TRBD2 (6 bases). This CDR3 has 15 amino acids. V lost 4 bases, J lost 0 bases, and 11 bases lay in between. The germline gives CDR1 PRHDT, CDR2 FYEKMQ (reference sequence). CDR3: CASSSPSASTDTQYF. For the CDR3, the DNA is TGTGCCAGCAGCTCACCTAGCGCCAGCACAGATACGCAGTATTTT. Complete variable domain (other parts from reference TRBV13 and TRBJ2-3): AAGVIQSPRHLIKEKRETATLKCYPIPRHDTVYWYQQGPGQDPQFLISFYEKMQSDKGSIPDRFSAQQFSDYHSELNMSSLELGDSALYFCASSSPSASTDTQYFGPGTRLTVL.

The V call is TRBV27, the J call TRBJ2-5; possibly TRBD1 for D (6 bases). V was pared by 11 bases and J by 7 bases, with 11 bases between. The CDR3 has 10 residues. CDR1 MNHEY and CDR2 SMNVEV come from the germline V gene (reference sequence). The CDR3: CAVDRRTQYF. CDR3 nucleotides: TGTGCCGTAGACAGGCGGACCCAGTACTTC.

This sequence joins TRBV27 and TRBJ1-1; 9 positions match TRBD1. Germline V CDR1 and CDR2: MNHEY, SMNVEV (reference sequence). This CDR3 spans 16 amino acids. Losses at the gene ends were 4 bases for V and 6 bases for J; bases not matched to a gene: 12. Here the CDR3 DNA reads TGTGCCAGCAGTTCGCTTTTGGGACAGGGAAGTTCTGAAGCTTTCTTT. Protein sequence: CASSSLLGQGSSEAFF.

The CDR3 spells CASSSGDRGSPLHF. Here the CDR3 DNA reads TGTGCCAGCAGTTCAGGGGACAGGGGCTCACCCCTCCACTTT. The chain is built from TRBV27 and TRBJ1-6; 10 positions agree with TRBD1. Losses at the gene ends were 4 bases for V and 10 bases for J; bases not matched to a gene: 4. The germline V gene has CDR1 MNHEY and CDR2 SMNVEV (reference sequence). This CDR3 contains 14 residues.

This chain uses TRBV19 with TRBJ2-4; 11 bases match TRBD1. The CDR3 runs to 13 residues. V gave up 9 bases and J gave up 5 bases; unmatched junction bases: 3. Germline values: CDR1 LNHDA, CDR2 SQIVND (reference sequence). The CDR3 region is CASMGQGENIQYF. DNA for the CDR3: TGTGCCAGCATGGGACAGGGGGAAAACATTCAGTACTTC.

The V gene is TRBV5-6, the J gene TRBJ2-7; TRBD1 aligns across 9 bases. Germline-derived CDR1 and CDR2 are SGHDT and YYEEEE. The ends lost 2 bases at V and 6 bases at J; junction bases unmatched: 9. The length of the CDR3 is 15 residues. CDR3 DNA sequence: TGTGCCAGCAGCTTAGCCGGGACAGGGATAGCCGAGCAGTACTTC. Protein: CASSLAGTGIAEQYF.

The chain carries TRBV6-5 and TRBJ2-7; the match to TRBD1 covers 7 bases. From germline, CDR1 is MNHEY and CDR2 SVGAGI. The V and J ends lost 5 bases and 5 bases, in that order; junction bases with no gene match: 9. The CDR3 extends over 14 amino acids. The CDR3 spells CASSPGLGGHEQYF. In nucleotides, the CDR3 is TGTGCCAGCAGTCCCGGCTTAGGGGGCCACGAGCAGTACTTC.

This chain uses TRBV2 with TRBJ2-5; 11 nucleotides match TRBD2. Losses at the gene ends were 6 bases for V and 4 bases for J; bases not matched to a gene: 7. The CDR3 spans 15 residues. CDR1 and CDR2 (germline): SNHLY, FYNNEI. The CDR3 DNA reads TGTGCCAGCAGGGGAACTAGCGGGAGAGTAGAGACCCAGTACTTC. It codes for CASRGTSGRVETQYF.

This chain joins TRBV5-1 and TRBJ2-1, with 14 bases identical to TRBD2. The CDR3 contains 16 residues. The germline V gene has CDR1 SGHRS and CDR2 YFSETQ. V lost 4 bases, J lost 4 bases, and 4 bases stayed unmatched. The CDR3, as DNA: TGCGCCAGCAGCGGGAGGACTAGCGGGGGGTACAATGAGCAGTTCTTC. Amino acid sequence: CASSGRTSGGYNEQFF.

J is TRBJ1-6 and V is TRBV4-3; 9 bases are a match to TRBD1. CDR3 size: 16 residues. The germline gives CDR1 LGHNA, CDR2 YSLEER. V was clipped by 0 bases and J by 8 bases; unmatched bases: 5. The chain's CDR3 is CASSQEAGTGYSPLHF. The DNA of the CDR3 is TGCGCCAGCAGCCAAGAGGCCGGGACAGGGTATTCACCCCTCCACTTT.

The rearrangement joins TRBV5-5 to TRBJ1-2, with D perhaps TRBD1 (5 bases). CDR1 and CDR2 from the germline V gene are SGHKS and YYEKEE (reference sequence). Trimming shortened V by 3 bases and J by 3 bases, and 9 bases separated the two germline ends. The CDR3 sequence is 13 residues long. Written as DNA, the CDR3 is TGTGCCAGCAGCTCGCAGGGCCACTATGGCTACACCTTC. As protein: CASSSQGHYGYTF.

J is TRBJ2-7 and V is TRBV29-1, with 7 nucleotides matching TRBD1. V was pared by 6 bases and J by 12 bases, with 14 bases of the junction left unmatched. The germline gives CDR1 SQVTM, CDR2 ANQGSEA. The CDR3 sequence is 12 residues long. CDR3 in DNA: TGCAGCGTAAGGACAGGAACCTCCCTTTGGTACTTC. Its translation: CSVRTGTSLWYF.

The V call is TRBV28, the J call TRBJ1-5; D not certain. Trimming took 2 bases from V and 9 from J, leaving 5 bases between them. CDR1 is MDHEN, CDR2 SYDVKM, per germline. The CDR3 length is 11 residues. CDR3 sequence reads: CASSLTGPQHF. The DNA of the CDR3 is TGTGCCAGCAGTTTAACGGGGCCCCAGCATTTT.

The rearrangement links TRBV5-1 to TRBJ2-3; 15 bases fit TRBD2. Per germline, CDR1 SGHRS and CDR2 YFSETQ. CDR3 length equals 19 residues. The J segment lost 3 bases and the V segment lost 3 bases, leaving 11 bases of the junction unmatched. Written as DNA, the CDR3 is TGCGCCAGCAGCTCCCTAGGACTAGCGGGAGGGGGTGTGACAGATACGCAGTATTTT. Translating gives CASSSLGLAGGGVTDTQYF.

In its sample, this clone was seen once. This chain connects TRBV7-9 to TRBJ1-2; 7 nucleotides align to TRBD1. The J segment lost 6 bases and the V segment lost 1 base, leaving 17 bases of the junction unmatched. The CDR3 sequence is 18 residues long. CDR1 SEHNR and CDR2 FQNEAQ come from the germline V gene (reference sequence). The CDR3 loop reads CASSLGYLRAGGHDGYTF. DNA for the CDR3: TGTGCCAGCAGCTTAGGATATTTGCGGGCAGGGGGACACGATGGCTACACCTTC.

This chain uses TRBV7-3 with TRBJ1-1, with D possibly TRBD1 on 6 matching bases. Germline V gives CDR1 SGHTA, CDR2 FQGTGA. V was shortened by 4 bases and J by 8 bases, with 14 bases between the two germline ends. CDR3 length: 13 residues. The CDR3 sequence is CASSSQGTAEAFF. The CDR3, as DNA: TGTGCCAGCAGCTCTCAGGGGACGGCGGAAGCTTTCTTT. The full variable domain, completed using reference TRBV7-3 and TRBJ1-1, is GAGVSQTPSNKVTEKGKYVELRCDPISGHTALYWYRQSLGQGPEFLIYFQGTGAADDSGLPNDRFFAVRPEGSVSTLKIQRTERGDSAVYLCASSSQGTAEAFFGQGTRLTVV.

The chain links TRBV2 to TRBJ2-3, with D unclear. The V end lost 7 bases, the J end lost 2 bases, and 4 bases lay between the germline ends. CDR1 is SNHLY and CDR2 is FYNNEI in the germline V gene. The CDR3 spans 11 residues. CDR3 sequence: CASTFTDTQYF. The DNA of the CDR3 is TGTGCCAGCACCTTCACAGATACGCAGTATTTT.

V and J are TRBV19 and TRBJ1-5; D is perhaps TRBD1 (6 bases). V was clipped by 2 bases and J by 4 bases, with 12 bases between them. The CDR3 extends over 15 amino acids. Per germline, CDR1 LNHDA and CDR2 SQIVND (reference sequence). Written as DNA, the CDR3 is TGTGCCAGTAGTATATTGGGACAAGGGAATCAGCCCCAGCATTTT. Translation gives CASSILGQGNQPQHF.

V is TRBV28 and J is TRBJ2-7, with D perhaps matching TRBD2 (6 bases). Trimming removed 2 bases at V and 7 bases at J, with 9 bases between. The CDR3 extends over 12 amino acids. The germline V gene encodes CDR1 MDHEN and CDR2 SYDVKM. The CDR3 loop reads CASSLLGGEQYF. CDR3 DNA: TGTGCCAGCAGTTTACTCGGGGGAGAGCAGTACTTC.